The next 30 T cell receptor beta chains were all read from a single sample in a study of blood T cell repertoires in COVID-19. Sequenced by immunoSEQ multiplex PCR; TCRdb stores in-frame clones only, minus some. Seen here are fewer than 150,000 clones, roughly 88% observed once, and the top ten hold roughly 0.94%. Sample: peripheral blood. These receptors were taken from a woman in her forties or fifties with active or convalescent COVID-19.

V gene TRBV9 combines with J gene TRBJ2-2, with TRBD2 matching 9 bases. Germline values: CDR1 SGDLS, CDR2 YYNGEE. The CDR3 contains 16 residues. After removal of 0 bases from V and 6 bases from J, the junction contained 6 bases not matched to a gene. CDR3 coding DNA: TGTGCCAGCAGCGTAGGGACTAGCGTTATGGCCGGGGAGCTGTTTTTT. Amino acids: CASSVGTSVMAGELFF.

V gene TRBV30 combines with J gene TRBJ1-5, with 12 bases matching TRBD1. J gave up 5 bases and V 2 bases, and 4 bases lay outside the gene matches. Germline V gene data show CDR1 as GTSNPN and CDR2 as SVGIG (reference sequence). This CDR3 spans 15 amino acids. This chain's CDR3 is CAWSSGQGAYQPQHF. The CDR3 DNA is TGTGCCTGGAGTTCGGGACAGGGGGCTTATCAGCCCCAGCATTTT.

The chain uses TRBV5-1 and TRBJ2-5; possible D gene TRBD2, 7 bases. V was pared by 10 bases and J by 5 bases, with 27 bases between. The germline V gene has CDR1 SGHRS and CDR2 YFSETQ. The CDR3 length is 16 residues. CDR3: CACRKQPGTTGETQYF. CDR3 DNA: TGCGCCTGTCGAAAACAACCTGGGACTACAGGGGAGACCCAGTACTTC.

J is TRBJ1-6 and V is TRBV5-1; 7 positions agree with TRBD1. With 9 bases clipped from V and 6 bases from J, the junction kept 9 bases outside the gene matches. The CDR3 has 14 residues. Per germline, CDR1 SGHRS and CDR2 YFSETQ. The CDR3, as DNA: TGCGCCACCTCAGGGGGAGAAATTAATTCACCCCTCCACTTT. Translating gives CATSGGEINSPLHF.

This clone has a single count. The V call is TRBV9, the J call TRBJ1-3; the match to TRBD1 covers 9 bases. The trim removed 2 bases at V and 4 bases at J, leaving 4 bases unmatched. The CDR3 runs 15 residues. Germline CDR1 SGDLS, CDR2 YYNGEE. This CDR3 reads CASSVSQGAGNTIYF. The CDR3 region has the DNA TGTGCCAGCAGCGTTTCACAGGGGGCAGGAAACACCATATATTTT.

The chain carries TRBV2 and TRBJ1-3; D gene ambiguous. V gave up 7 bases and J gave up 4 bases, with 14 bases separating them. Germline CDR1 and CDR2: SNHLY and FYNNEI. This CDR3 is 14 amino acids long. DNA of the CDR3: TGTGCCAGCATTGCGAGTCAGGCCGGAAACACCATATATTTT. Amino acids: CASIASQAGNTIYF.

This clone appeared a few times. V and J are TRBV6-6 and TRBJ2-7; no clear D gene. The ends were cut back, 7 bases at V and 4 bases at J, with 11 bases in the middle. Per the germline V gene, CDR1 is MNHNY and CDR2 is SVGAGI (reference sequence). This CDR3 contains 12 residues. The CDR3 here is CASTQVGYEQYF. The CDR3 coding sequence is TGTGCCAGCACCCAGGTTGGGTACGAGCAGTACTTC.

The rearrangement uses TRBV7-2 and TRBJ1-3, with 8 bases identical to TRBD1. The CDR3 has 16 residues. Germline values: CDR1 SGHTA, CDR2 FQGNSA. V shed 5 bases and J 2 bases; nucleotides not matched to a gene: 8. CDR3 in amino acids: CASSPRPGGTGNTIYF. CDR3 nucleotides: TGTGCCAGCAGCCCGAGACCAGGGGGCACTGGAAACACCATATATTTT.

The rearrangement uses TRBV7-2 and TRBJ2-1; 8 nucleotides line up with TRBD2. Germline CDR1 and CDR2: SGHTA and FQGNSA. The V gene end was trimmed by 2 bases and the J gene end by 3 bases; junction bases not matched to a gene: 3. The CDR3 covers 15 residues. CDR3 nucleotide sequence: TGTGCCAGCAGCTTATCAGCGGGAGTCTACAATGAGCAGTTCTTC. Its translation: CASSLSAGVYNEQFF.

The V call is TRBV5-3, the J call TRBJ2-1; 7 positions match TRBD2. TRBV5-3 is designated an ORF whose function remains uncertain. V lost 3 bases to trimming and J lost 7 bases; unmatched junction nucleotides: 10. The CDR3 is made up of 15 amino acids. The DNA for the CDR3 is TGTGCCAGAAGCTCCCCCCGACGGACTAGTAATGAGCAGTTCTTC. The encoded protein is CARSSPRRTSNEQFF.

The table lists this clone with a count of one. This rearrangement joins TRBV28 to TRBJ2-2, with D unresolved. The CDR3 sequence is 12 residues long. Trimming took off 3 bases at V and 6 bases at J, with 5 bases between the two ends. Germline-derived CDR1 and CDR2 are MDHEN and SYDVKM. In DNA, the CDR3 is TGTGCCAGCAGTTTCCTTGCCGGGGAGCTGTTTTTT. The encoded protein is CASSFLAGELFF.

The CDR3 sequence: CASSVEWGANTGELFF. The CDR3 coding sequence is TGTGCCAGCAGCGTGGAATGGGGAGCGAACACCGGGGAGCTGTTTTTT. The chain joins TRBV9 to TRBJ2-2, with D perhaps matching TRBD2 (5 bases). V lost 2 bases and J 0 bases, leaving 11 bases between the germline ends. Germline CDR1 is SGDLS and CDR2 is YYNGEE. This CDR3 has 16 amino acids.

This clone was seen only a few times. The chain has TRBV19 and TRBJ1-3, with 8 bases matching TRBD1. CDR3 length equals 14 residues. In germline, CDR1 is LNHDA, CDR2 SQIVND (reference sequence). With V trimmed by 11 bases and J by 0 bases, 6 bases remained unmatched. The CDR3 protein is CAAGQGSSGNTIYF. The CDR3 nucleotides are TGTGCCGCCGGACAGGGAAGCTCTGGAAACACCATATATTTT.

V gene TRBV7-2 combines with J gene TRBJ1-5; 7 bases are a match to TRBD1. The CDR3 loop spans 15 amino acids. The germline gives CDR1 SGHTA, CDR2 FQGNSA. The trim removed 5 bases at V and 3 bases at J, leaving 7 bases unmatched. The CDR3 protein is CASSPGTAYNQPQHF. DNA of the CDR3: TGTGCCAGCAGCCCCGGGACAGCTTACAATCAGCCCCAGCATTTT.

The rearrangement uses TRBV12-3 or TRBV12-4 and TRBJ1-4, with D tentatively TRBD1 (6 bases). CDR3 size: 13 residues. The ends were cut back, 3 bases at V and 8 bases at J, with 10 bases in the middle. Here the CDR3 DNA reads TGTGCCAGCAGTTTCTGGGGGGGCGAAAAACTGTTTTTT. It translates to CASSFWGGEKLFF.

CDR3 sequence reads: CASSLRQGPTILNTEAFF. The CDR3 nucleotides are TGTGCCAGCAGCTTACGGCAGGGGCCAACGATACTGAACACTGAAGCTTTCTTT. The chain uses TRBV11-2 and TRBJ1-1; tentative D call: TRBD1 (6 bases). This CDR3 has 18 residues. Trimming took off 2 bases at V and 0 bases at J, with 19 bases between the two ends. Germline V gives CDR1 SGHAT, CDR2 FQNNGV.

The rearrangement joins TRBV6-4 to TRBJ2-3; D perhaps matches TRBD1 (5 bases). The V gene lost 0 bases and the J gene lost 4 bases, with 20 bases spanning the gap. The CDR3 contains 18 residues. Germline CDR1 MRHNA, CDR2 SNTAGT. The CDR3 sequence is CASSDSYTAGFPADTQYF. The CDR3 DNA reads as TGTGCCAGCAGTGACTCCTACACGGCAGGGTTCCCCGCAGATACGCAGTATTTT.

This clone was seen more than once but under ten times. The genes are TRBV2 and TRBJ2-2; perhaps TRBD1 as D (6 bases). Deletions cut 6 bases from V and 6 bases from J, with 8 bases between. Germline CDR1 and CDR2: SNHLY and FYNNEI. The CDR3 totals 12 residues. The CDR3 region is CASRKGAGELFF. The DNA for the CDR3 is TGTGCCAGCAGGAAGGGGGCCGGGGAGCTGTTTTTT. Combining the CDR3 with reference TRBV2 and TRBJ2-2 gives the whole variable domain EPEVTQTPSHQVTQMGQEVILRCVPISNHLYFYWYRQILGQKVEFLVSFYNNEISEKSEIFDDQFSVERPDGSNFTLKIRSTKLEDSAMYFCASRKGAGELFFGEGSRLTVL.

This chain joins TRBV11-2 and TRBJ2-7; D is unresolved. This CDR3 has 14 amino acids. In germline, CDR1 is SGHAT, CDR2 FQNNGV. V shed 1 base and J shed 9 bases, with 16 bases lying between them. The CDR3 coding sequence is TGTGCCAGCAGCTTAGTGTCCGACAACGCAGGGCAGTACTTC. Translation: CASSLVSDNAGQYF.

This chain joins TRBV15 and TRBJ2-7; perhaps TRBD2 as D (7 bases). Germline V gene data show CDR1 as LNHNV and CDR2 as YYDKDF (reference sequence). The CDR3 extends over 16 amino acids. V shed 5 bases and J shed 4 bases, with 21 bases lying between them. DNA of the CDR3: TGTGCCACCAGCGAAAGAGGGGGAGGGACGTTATACGAGCAGTACTTC. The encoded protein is CATSERGGGTLYEQYF.

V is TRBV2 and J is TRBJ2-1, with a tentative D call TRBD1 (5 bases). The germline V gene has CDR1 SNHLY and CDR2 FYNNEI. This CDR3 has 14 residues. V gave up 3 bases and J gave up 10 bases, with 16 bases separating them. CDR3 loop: CASSEDIFYGEQFF. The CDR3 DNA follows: TGTGCCAGCAGTGAGGACATTTTTTACGGCGAGCAGTTCTTC.

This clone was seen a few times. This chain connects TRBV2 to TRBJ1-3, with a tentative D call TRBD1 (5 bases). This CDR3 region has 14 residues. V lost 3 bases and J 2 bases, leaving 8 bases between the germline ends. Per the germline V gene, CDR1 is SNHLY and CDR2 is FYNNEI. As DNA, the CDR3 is TGTGCCAGCAGTGATCAGGGTACTGGAAACACCATATATTTT. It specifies CASSDQGTGNTIYF.

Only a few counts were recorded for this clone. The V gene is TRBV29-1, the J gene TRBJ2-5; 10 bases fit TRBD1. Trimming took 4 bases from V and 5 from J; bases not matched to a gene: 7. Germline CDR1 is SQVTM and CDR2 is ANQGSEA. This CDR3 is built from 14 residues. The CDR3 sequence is CSVVTGGVAETQYF. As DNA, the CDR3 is TGCAGCGTTGTGACAGGGGGCGTTGCGGAGACCCAGTACTTC.

CDR3 amino acids: CASSPGRLAGEQFF. CDR3 nucleotide sequence: TGTGCCAGCTCTCCTGGGCGGCTAGCAGGAGAGCAGTTCTTC. The chain carries TRBV27 and TRBJ2-1; tentative D call: TRBD2 (5 bases). Per the germline V gene, CDR1 is MNHEY and CDR2 is SMNVEV (reference sequence). This CDR3 is 14 amino acids long. V was pared by 8 bases and J by 10 bases, with 21 bases between.

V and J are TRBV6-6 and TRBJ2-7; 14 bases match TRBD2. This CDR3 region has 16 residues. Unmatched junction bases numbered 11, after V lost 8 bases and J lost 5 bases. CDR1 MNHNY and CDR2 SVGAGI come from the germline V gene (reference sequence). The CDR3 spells CASVNRLAGGIDEQYF. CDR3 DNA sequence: TGTGCCAGCGTTAATAGACTAGCGGGAGGGATCGACGAGCAGTACTTC.

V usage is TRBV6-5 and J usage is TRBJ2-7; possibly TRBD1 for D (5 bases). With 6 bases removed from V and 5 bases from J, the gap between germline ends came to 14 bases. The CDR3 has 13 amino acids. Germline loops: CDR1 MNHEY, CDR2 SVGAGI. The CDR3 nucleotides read TGTGCCAGCAGGTCGGCAGGGTTTAACGAGCAGTACTTC. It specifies CASRSAGFNEQYF.

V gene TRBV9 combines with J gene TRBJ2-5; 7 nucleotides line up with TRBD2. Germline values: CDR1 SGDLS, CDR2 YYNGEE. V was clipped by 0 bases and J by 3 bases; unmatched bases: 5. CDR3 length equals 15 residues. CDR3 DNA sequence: TGTGCCAGCAGCGTAGCCCCCCTAGCGGAAGAGACCCAGTACTTC. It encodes CASSVAPLAEETQYF.

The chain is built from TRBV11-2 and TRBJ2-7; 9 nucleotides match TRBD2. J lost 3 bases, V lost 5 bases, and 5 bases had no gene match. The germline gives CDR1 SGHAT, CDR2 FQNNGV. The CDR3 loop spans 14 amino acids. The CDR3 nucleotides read TGTGCCAGCAGCCCGATTAGCGGGAGCTACGAGCAGTACTTC. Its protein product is CASSPISGSYEQYF.

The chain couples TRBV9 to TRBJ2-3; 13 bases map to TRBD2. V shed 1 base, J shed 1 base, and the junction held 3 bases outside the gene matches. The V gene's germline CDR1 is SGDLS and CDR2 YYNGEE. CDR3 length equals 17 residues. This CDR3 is CASSVTGTSGGTDTQYF. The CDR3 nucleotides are TGTGCCAGCAGCGTAACCGGGACTAGCGGGGGCACAGATACGCAGTATTTT.

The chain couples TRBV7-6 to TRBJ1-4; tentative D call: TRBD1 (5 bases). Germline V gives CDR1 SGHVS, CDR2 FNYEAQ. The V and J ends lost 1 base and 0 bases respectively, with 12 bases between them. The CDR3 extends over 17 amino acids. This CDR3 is CASSLVKTDATNEKLFF. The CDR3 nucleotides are TGTGCCAGCAGCTTAGTGAAGACAGATGCAACTAATGAAAAACTGTTTTTT. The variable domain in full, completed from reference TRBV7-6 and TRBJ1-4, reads GAGVSQSPRYKVTKRGQDVALRCDPISGHVSLYWYRQALGQGPEFLTYFNYEAQQDKSGLPNDRFSAERPEGSISTLTIQRTEQRDSAMYRCASSLVKTDATNEKLFFGSGTQLSVL.